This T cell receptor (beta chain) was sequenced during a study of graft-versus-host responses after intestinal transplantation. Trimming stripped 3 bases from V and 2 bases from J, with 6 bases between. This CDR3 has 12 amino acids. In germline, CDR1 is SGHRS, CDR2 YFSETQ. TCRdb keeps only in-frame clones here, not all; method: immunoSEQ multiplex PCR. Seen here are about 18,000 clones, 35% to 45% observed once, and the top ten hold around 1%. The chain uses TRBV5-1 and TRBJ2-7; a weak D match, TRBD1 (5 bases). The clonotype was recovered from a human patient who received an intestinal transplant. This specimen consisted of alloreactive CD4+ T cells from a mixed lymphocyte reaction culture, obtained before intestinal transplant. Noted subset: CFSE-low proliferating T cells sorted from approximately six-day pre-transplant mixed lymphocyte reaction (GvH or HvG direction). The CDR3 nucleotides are TGCGCCAGCAGCTCAGGGACCTACGAGCAGTACTTC. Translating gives CASSSGTYEQYF.